Presented here are 7 T cell receptor beta chains from one specimen sequenced in a study of blood T cells in healthy people across ages. Alongside a J-beta primer mix, a sample-barcoded 5' primer served in a second PCR lasting roughly 7 to 11 cycles. TCRdb re-analysed the 5' RACE reads in MiXCR, keeping a single row per CDR3 protein. The sample includes 1,800,000 or so distinct CDR3 sequences, roughly two fifths of them seen just once. The sequenced material came from blood. These receptors were taken from a human donor in good health.

The chain uses TRBV6-2 or TRBV6-3 and TRBJ2-4; D perhaps matches TRBD2 (5 bases). V dropped 5 bases and J dropped 13 bases, with 24 bases sitting between them. From germline, CDR1 is MNHEY and CDR2 SVGEGT. This CDR3 is built from 15 residues. The CDR3 sequence is CASSPSSLRVGEQYF. The CDR3 bases are TGTGCCAGCAGTCCTAGTAGTTTGAGGGTCGGAGAGCAGTACTTC.

This clonotype has more than one count but fewer than ten. The V and J genes are TRBV27 and TRBJ1-4; D not certain. The CDR3 is made up of 14 amino acids. Germline V gives CDR1 MNHEY, CDR2 SMNVEV (reference sequence). V gave up 10 bases and J gave up 5 bases, with 17 bases separating them. This CDR3 is CATKSGRSNEKLFF. CDR3 coding DNA: TGTGCCACTAAAAGCGGACGGTCAAATGAAAAACTGTTTTTT.

The CDR3: CASSQIPGPLYF. CDR3 nucleotide sequence: TGTGCCAGCAGTCAGATTCCGGGACCCTTGTATTTT. The chain links TRBV6-6 to TRBJ2-3; D is tentatively TRBD1 or TRBD2 (5 bases each). V was pared by 5 bases and J by 14 bases, with 17 bases between. The CDR3 spans 12 residues. Germline loops: CDR1 MNHNY, CDR2 SVGAGI (reference sequence).

Only a few counts were recorded for this clonotype. V and J are TRBV5-1 and TRBJ2-4; D unresolved. Deletions cut 2 bases from V and 1 base from J, with 10 bases between. The CDR3 runs to 15 residues. Per the germline V gene, CDR1 is SGHRS and CDR2 is YFSETQ. The CDR3: CASSLPQEAKNIQYF. The CDR3 DNA reads TGCGCCAGCAGCTTACCCCAGGAGGCCAAAAACATTCAGTACTTC. Combining the CDR3 with reference TRBV5-1 and TRBJ2-4 gives the whole variable domain KAGVTQTPRYLIKTRGQQVTLSCSPISGHRSVSWYQQTPGQGLQFLFEYFSETQRNKGNFPGRFSGRQFSNSRSEMNVSTLELGDSALYLCASSLPQEAKNIQYFGAGTRLSVL.

This clonotype occurred many times. The rearrangement uses TRBV7-2 and TRBJ2-7; tentatively, D is TRBD2 (6 bases). The V end was cut by 5 bases, the J end by 2 bases, with 13 bases between. Germline CDR1 reads SGHTA; CDR2 reads FQGNSA. The CDR3 consists of 14 residues. Written as DNA, the CDR3 is TGTGCCAGCAGCCTAGGAGGGAGGACCTACGAGCAGTACTTC. Protein sequence: CASSLGGRTYEQYF.

A few counts support this clonotype. The gene calls are TRBV25-1 and TRBJ2-5; no clear D. V lost 1 base and J lost 5, with 14 bases in between. The germline CDR1 and CDR2 sequences are MGHDK and SYGVNS. This CDR3 spans 15 amino acids. The CDR3 reads CASSESLPGAETQYF. The DNA of the CDR3 is TGTGCCAGCAGTGAATCACTCCCCGGAGCTGAGACCCAGTACTTC. Supplemented by reference TRBV25-1 and TRBJ2-5, the full variable domain reads EADIYQTPRYLVIGTGKKITLECSQTMGHDKMYWYQQDPGMELHLIHYSYGVNSTEKGDLSSESTVSRIRTEHFPLTLESARPSHTSQYLCASSESLPGAETQYFGPGTRLLVL.

The rearrangement joins TRBV5-6 to TRBJ1-2; no clear D gene. The V gene's germline CDR1 is SGHDT and CDR2 YYEEEE. The CDR3 covers 16 residues. V lost 0 bases and J lost 6, with 18 bases in between. As DNA, the CDR3 is TGTGCCAGCAGCTTGGCGGGATATCGGGGTATTCATGGCTACACCTTC. This codes for CASSLAGYRGIHGYTF.